This T cell receptor (beta chain) derives from a study of CD8 T cells in ankylosing spondylitis. Overall study findings and caveats: It appeared that ankylosing spondylitis blood was characterized by a TCR beta motif of fewer than 10 highly homologous variants. CD8+ disease-linked clones were present at relatively low frequencies in blood.

This clonotype was picked up a small number of times. Its antigen is undetermined. This CDR3 has 15 amino acids. V gave up 0 bases and J gave up 4 bases, with 11 bases separating them. Germline V gene lookup returns CDR1 LNHNV and CDR2 YYDKDF (reference sequence). As the method for making TCR beta libraries, quantitative 5'-RACE with molecular barcodes was used. Via MiXCR, TCRdb re-called the 5' RACE reads, giving one row per CDR3 protein. The sample includes around 770,000 distinct CDR3 sequences, around 20% of them seen just once. The sequence was obtained from a male donor with ankylosing spondylitis. Material for sequencing was blood, either unsorted or a sorted T cell fraction (not recorded which). The chain combines TRBV15 with TRBJ2-3; D ambiguous. The CDR3 nucleotides read TGTGCCACCAGCAGAGATTTAGAATTCTCAGATACGCAGTATTTT. It encodes CATSRDLEFSDTQYF.